The rows below give T cell receptor beta chains drawn from one sample of a study of regulatory T cells in long-lasting Graves disease. Each CDR3 protein is one row after TCRdb ran MiXCR on the multiplex PCR reads. The repertoire includes over 500,000 distinct CDR3 sequences, roughly 15% of them detected once, and approximately 20% sits in the top ten. Separately, the same data were catalogued under a study of T cells in Graves' hyperthyroidism and ophthalmopathy.

The source was peripheral blood mononuclear cells (PBMCs), collected at new diagnosis, from a patient treated with antithyroid drugs. These receptors were collected from a woman in her twenties or thirties with Graves disease. Each CDR3 is given without its conserved first and last residue.

j_call v_call cdr3_aa
TRBJ2-7 TRBV7-6 ASSLQIGLDEQY
TRBJ1-4 TRBV2 ASSEGGTDNEKLF
TRBJ1-4 TRBV19 ASSILPGEKLF
TRBJ1-1 TRBV3-1 ASARGFAEAF
TRBJ1-1 TRBV5-1 ASSKQTGAGTEAF
TRBJ1-4 TRBV29-1 SAVPQGSTNEKLF
TRBJ1-3 TRBV28 ASSFVSISGNTIY
TRBJ2-2 TRBV5-1 ASSLRDPNTGELF
TRBJ1-1 TRBV18 ASSPPVGGMNTEAF
TRBJ1-5 TRBV15 ATSRDSFDNQPQH
TRBJ1-2 TRBV6-1 ASRFRGAAGYT
TRBJ2-3 TRBV7-2 ASRGPNTDTQY
TRBJ2-1 TRBV7-8 ASSFTAAGEQF
TRBJ2-1 TRBV27 ASSNRGTSVLSSYNEQF
TRBJ2-1 TRBV27 ASSFPGLAGANEQF
TRBJ2-5 TRBV6-5 ASSYGGLGKETQY
TRBJ2-3 TRBV6-2/TRBV6-3 ASSSGVTDTQY
TRBJ2-5 TRBV5-6 ASRRLAGLIQETQY
TRBJ2-1 TRBV14 ASSQERHGAFYNEQF
TRBJ2-7 TRBV20-1 SARGRGVGEQY
TRBJ2-5 TRBV27 ASSNIGQGSAQETQY
TRBJ2-1 TRBV2 ASSVGGRNEQF
TRBJ2-1 TRBV7-3 ASSLKVGLAGQNEQF
TRBJ1-1 TRBV7-2 ASSLFAENTEAF
TRBJ2-1 TRBV5-1 ASSSRTSQTYNEQF
TRBJ2-7 TRBV28 ASKVTGQGRYEQY
TRBJ1-5 TRBV28 ASSYGTGGNQPQH
TRBJ1-5 TRBV24-1 ATSYGGTYQPQH
TRBJ1-1 TRBV18 ASSPGNMNGEAF
TRBJ2-3 TRBV7-2 ASSSRGLLLTDTQY
TRBJ1-1 TRBV5-1 ASSTSGGITEAF
TRBJ2-5 TRBV20-1 SASDGGGGIMETQY
TRBJ1-3 TRBV2 ASTGTGGINTIY
TRBJ1-4 TRBV2 ASMGGNREKLF
TRBJ1-2 TRBV2 ASSEAGTNYGYT
TRBJ1-2 TRBV7-3 ASSSGQGGGDYGYT
TRBJ2-7 TRBV28 ASSYQLVLGQSVEQY
TRBJ2-5 TRBV11-2 ASGLDPDSRETQY
TRBJ2-7 TRBV19 ASSMDQTYEQY
TRBJ2-6 TRBV5-1 ASSWGDVSGANVLT
TRBJ2-7 TRBV5-1 ASSWDAFYEQY
TRBJ2-3 TRBV27 ASSSLAGAPDTQY
TRBJ1-2 TRBV6-1 ASVDKGRSGYT
TRBJ1-6 TRBV12-3/TRBV12-4 ASRQGALHNSPLH
TRBJ2-1 TRBV19 ASKTSMAGGLYNEQF
TRBJ2-2 TRBV2 ASRGQAGSGELF
TRBJ2-2 TRBV11-2 ASSPSPLASGTGELF
TRBJ1-6 TRBV2 ASSRDRGSYNSPLH
TRBJ2-7 TRBV28 ASSPAGAEQY
TRBJ2-5 TRBV30 AWSYIIETQY
TRBJ1-1 TRBV6-5 ASSYRGELTEAF
TRBJ2-4 TRBV6-1 ASSDWTGQNIQY
TRBJ2-3 TRBV15 ATSRGIDTQY
TRBJ2-7 TRBV27 ASTVASYEQY
TRBJ1-1 TRBV7-2 ASSQEGSFEAF
TRBJ1-1 TRBV18 ASSSTRGPPTDTEAF
TRBJ2-7 TRBV9 ASSVVGTGGEQY
TRBJ2-1 TRBV27 ASRSSRVPYNEQF
TRBJ1-6 TRBV27 ASSFAGYNSPLH
TRBJ1-1 TRBV5-1 ASSLETGGTEAF